This T cell receptor (beta chain) was observed in a study of identical twins. Using its own MiXCR run on the 5' RACE reads, TCRdb lists one record per CDR3 protein. Of about 660,000 distinct CDR3 sequences in the sample, 8.6% were seen once. Worth noting for this clonotype: Antigen: not known.

Study-level findings and limits: Models underpredicted monozygotic twin sharing of out-of-frame TCR alpha. Some out-of-frame alpha sequences were shared by twins, and these showed excess low generation probability. The same donors were not followed; conclusions instead depended on cross-sectional statistical analysis.

The CDR3 totals 11 residues. CDR1 and CDR2 (germline): SQVTM, ANQGSEA. After removal of 7 bases from V and 5 bases from J, the junction contained 4 bases not matched to a gene. Another study also made use of these data, one on yellow fever vaccine responses in identical twins.

The chain uses TRBV29-1 and TRBJ1-2, with 7 bases matching TRBD1. The sequencing input was PBMCs. This receptor was identified in a woman in her late teens or twenties in good health. The CDR3 region is CSAGQEYGYTF. The DNA of the CDR3 is TGCAGCGCTGGACAGGAATATGGCTACACCTTC.